Following are 26 T cell receptor beta chains from one sample sequenced in a study of regulatory T cells in long-lasting Graves disease. Arm-PCR of CDR3 regions and iRepertoire HTBI primers were the basis on which TCR beta libraries were built. TCRdb reprocessed the multiplex PCR reads with MiXCR, giving one entry per CDR3 protein. The sample has more than 300,000 distinct CDR3 sequences, around a sixth seen once. Time point of the sample: newly diagnosed GD, antithyroid drugs for less than 3 months. Isolated PBMC RNA provided the starting material for the TCR library. Sequences were derived from peripheral blood mononuclear cells (PBMCs), sampled at new diagnosis, from a patient treated with antithyroid drugs. The source is a female donor with Graves disease.

This clonotype has a single count. J is TRBJ2-5 and V is TRBV29-1; TRBD2 agrees at 8 bases. This CDR3 comprises 16 residues. V gave up 2 bases and J gave up 5 bases; unmatched junction bases: 13. CDR1 is SQVTM, CDR2 ANQGSEA, per germline. CDR3 in amino acids: CSVELQAGVLDETQYF. DNA for the CDR3: TGCAGCGTTGAATTGCAAGCGGGAGTGCTCGACGAGACCCAGTACTTC.

Only a few counts were recorded for this clonotype. V and J are TRBV29-1 and TRBJ2-1; D gene unclear. This CDR3 region has 13 residues. V lost 7 bases to trimming and J lost 9 bases, with 19 bases between them. The germline V gene has CDR1 SQVTM and CDR2 ANQGSEA. CDR3 in DNA: TGCAGCGGGCGGTCTGCCCTGGGCGGTGAGCAGTTCTTC. This translates into CSGRSALGGEQFF.

This clonotype appeared a single time. A far larger clone is one nucleotide away, so this likely arose from a read error. The rearrangement uses TRBV20-1 and TRBJ2-5; TRBD2 matches at 7 bases. The junction had 24 bases not matched to a gene; V was cut back by 6 bases and J by 11 bases. The CDR3 runs to 16 residues. Germline V gene sequence: CDR1 DFQATT, CDR2 SNEGSKA (reference sequence). The chain's CDR3 is CSALRAGISSYNEQYF. The CDR3 nucleotides read TGCAGTGCACTGCGAGCGGGGATAAGCTCCTACAATGAGCAGTACTTC.

The sample holds many counts of this clonotype. The rearrangement joins TRBV11-2 to TRBJ2-7; 8 positions agree with TRBD2. This CDR3 has 18 residues. CDR1 is SGHAT and CDR2 is FQNNGV in the germline V gene. The V segment lost 5 bases and the J segment 4 bases; nucleotides outside the gene matches: 19. In nucleotides, the CDR3 is TGTGCCAGCAGCCCCATATCTCGGCGGCAGGGACTAGGTTACGAGCAGTACTTC. This gives the protein CASSPISRRQGLGYEQYF.

The chain recombines TRBV5-1 with TRBJ1-2, with 9 bases that match TRBD1. Germline V gives CDR1 SGHRS, CDR2 YFSETQ. The CDR3 spans 14 residues. V lost 0 bases to trimming and J lost 7 bases; unmatched junction nucleotides: 4. The CDR3 DNA reads as TGCGCCAGCAGCTTGGAAGGACAGGGGACTGGCTACACCTTC. This codes for CASSLEGQGTGYTF.

This clonotype has a handful of counts. The rearrangement links TRBV5-1 to TRBJ1-6; D not certain. The CDR3 contains 16 residues. Germline CDR1 reads SGHRS; CDR2 reads YFSETQ. Trimming cost V 0 bases and J 7 bases, with 14 bases left between them. The DNA of the CDR3 is TGCGCCAGCAGCTTGGGACTTTCTCGTCGGAATTCACCCCTCCACTTT. Amino acid sequence: CASSLGLSRRNSPLHF.

This clonotype has a count of ten or more. The V gene is TRBV30, the J gene TRBJ1-1; D possibly corresponds to TRBD1 (5 bases). Germline CDR1 is GTSNPN and CDR2 is SVGIG (reference sequence). The length of the CDR3 is 10 residues. Trimming stripped 5 bases from V and 8 bases from J, with 9 bases between. The CDR3 sequence is CAWRDGEAFF. The CDR3 DNA reads TGTGCCTGGCGGGACGGGGAAGCTTTCTTT. Full variable domain (missing parts from reference TRBV30 and TRBJ1-1): SQTIHQWPATLVQPVGSPLSLECTVEGTSNPNLYWYRQAAGRGLQLLFYSVGIGQISSEVPQNLSASRPQDRQFILSSKKLLLSDSGFYLCAWRDGEAFFGQGTRLTVV.

This clonotype was recorded at least ten times. The chain joins TRBV6-5 to TRBJ1-1; the D is unclear. The V and J ends lost 3 bases and 3 bases respectively, with 8 bases between them. The CDR3 contains 13 residues. In germline, CDR1 is MNHEY, CDR2 SVGAGI. CDR3 in DNA: TGTGCCAGCAGTTATGAAAGGGACACTGAAGCTTTCTTT. As protein: CASSYERDTEAFF.

This clonotype was recorded at least ten times. This chain uses TRBV28 with TRBJ1-1, with 9 bases lining up with TRBD1. After removal of 3 bases from V and 6 bases from J, the junction contained 8 bases not matched to a gene. The CDR3 extends over 15 amino acids. From germline, CDR1 is MDHEN and CDR2 SYDVKM. The CDR3 here is CASSLTGGIGAEAFF. DNA for the CDR3: TGTGCCAGCAGTTTGACAGGGGGTATCGGGGCTGAAGCTTTCTTT.

This clonotype was counted a few times. The V gene is TRBV5-5, the J gene TRBJ1-5, with D unresolved. This CDR3 comprises 13 residues. In germline, CDR1 is SGHKS, CDR2 YYEKEE (reference sequence). V dropped 3 bases and J dropped 4 bases, with 8 bases sitting between them. The CDR3: CASSSLQNQPQHF. In DNA form, the CDR3 reads TGTGCCAGCAGCTCGCTACAGAATCAGCCCCAGCATTTT.

This chain links TRBV7-9 with TRBJ1-6; TRBD1 agrees at 11 bases. V shed 2 bases, J shed 3 bases, and the junction held 6 bases outside the gene matches. CDR1 and CDR2 (germline): SEHNR, FQNEAQ (reference sequence). CDR3 length: 18 residues. The CDR3 DNA follows: TGTGCCAGCAGCTTAACCGGGACAGGGGGAGTCTATAATTCACCCCTCCACTTT. This sequence encodes CASSLTGTGGVYNSPLHF.

This clonotype was counted at least ten times. CDR3 sequence (DNA): TGTGCCAGCAGTAAGAATTCTGGGGCCAACGTCCTGACTTTC. Residues: CASSKNSGANVLTF. The V call is TRBV12-3 or TRBV12-4, the J call TRBJ2-6; D unclear. This CDR3 has 14 amino acids. The V gene lost 5 bases and the J gene lost 1 base, with 6 bases spanning the gap.

This clonotype was observed many times. The chain links TRBV12-5 to TRBJ1-2; maybe TRBD1 (6 bases). The germline gives CDR1 LGHNT, CDR2 FRNRAP. This CDR3 region has 13 residues. Trimming pared 5 bases from V and 6 bases from J, leaving 13 bases between. The CDR3 here is CASGHYRADGYTF. The CDR3 coding sequence is TGTGCTAGTGGTCACTACAGGGCGGATGGCTACACCTTC.

This clonotype was seen repeatedly, ten times or more. The rearrangement joins TRBV28 to TRBJ2-1; D is unclear. Trimming shortened V by 2 bases and J by 8 bases, and 10 bases separated the two germline ends. The germline gives CDR1 MDHEN, CDR2 SYDVKM. CDR3 size: 13 residues. The CDR3 sequence is CASSLPTGDEQFF. The CDR3 nucleotides are TGTGCCAGCAGTTTACCTACGGGCGATGAGCAGTTCTTC.

Ten or more counts support this clonotype. It may be a read error: a sequence one base away is much more abundant. The V call is TRBV5-1, the J call TRBJ1-6, with 9 bases fitting TRBD1. J gave up 10 bases and V 0 bases, and 5 bases lay outside the gene matches. Germline CDR1 reads SGHRS; CDR2 reads YFSETQ. This CDR3 is built from 15 residues. The chain's CDR3 is CASSLAGTGRSPLHF. In nucleotides, the CDR3 is TGCGCCAGCAGCTTGGCCGGGACAGGGAGGTCACCCCTCCACTTT.

This clonotype was observed a handful of times. J is TRBJ2-3 and V is TRBV10-3, with 7 positions matching TRBD1. Per the germline V gene, CDR1 is ENHRY and CDR2 is SYGVKD. Losses at the gene ends were 3 bases for V and 3 bases for J; bases not matched to a gene: 9. CDR3 length equals 16 residues. Written as DNA, the CDR3 is TGTGCCATCAGTGAAAGGGGGCAGGGGTGGACAGATACGCAGTATTTT. Protein product: CAISERGQGWTDTQYF.

The J gene is TRBJ2-1, the V gene TRBV9, with D possibly matching TRBD2 (7 bases). The CDR3 is 14 amino acids. CDR1 SGDLS and CDR2 YYNGEE come from the germline V gene. Trimming removed 3 bases from V and 7 bases from J, with 14 bases in between. The CDR3 is CASSGWGGGNEQFF. The CDR3 bases are TGTGCCAGCAGCGGGTGGGGAGGGGGTAATGAGCAGTTCTTC.

As for this clonotype: This could be a read error, since a much larger clone is one nucleotide away. The CDR3 protein is CASSQDSRSNQPQHF. The DNA of the CDR3 is TGTGCCAGCAGCCAAGATAGTAGGAGCAATCAGCCCCAGCATTTT. The chain combines TRBV5-5 with TRBJ1-5, with D unclear. The CDR3 runs to 15 residues. From germline, CDR1 is SGHKS and CDR2 YYEKEE (reference sequence). The germline V and J ends were trimmed by 4 bases and 1 base, with 12 bases remaining between them.

On this clonotype itself: The likely explanation is a read error, given a far larger clone one base away. This chain connects TRBV2 to TRBJ2-7; perhaps TRBD2 as D (5 bases). Germline values: CDR1 SNHLY, CDR2 FYNNEI. Trimming stripped 6 bases from V and 1 base from J, with 13 bases between. CDR3 length: 14 amino acids. Here the CDR3 DNA reads TGTGCCAGCAGCCGAGGGATCCTGTCCTACGAGCAGTACTTC. It is translated as CASSRGILSYEQYF.

This clonotype was observed a few times. A much more abundant neighbour one base away suggests this may be a read error. The V and J genes are TRBV5-1 and TRBJ2-1; 7 bases match TRBD1. CDR3 length: 13 amino acids. J lost 9 bases, V lost 3 bases, and 6 bases had no gene match. Germline loops: CDR1 SGHRS, CDR2 YFSETQ. The CDR3 region is CASSSLTGAEQFF. CDR3 sequence (DNA): TGCGCCAGCAGCTCCTTAACAGGGGCTGAGCAGTTCTTC.

This clonotype occurred a few times. The junction does not match germline at one end; this may be a read error. This chain joins TRBV20-1 and TRBJ2-7; a possible D gene is TRBD1 (5 bases). This CDR3 is 12 amino acids long. CDR1 is DFQATT, CDR2 SNEGSKA, per germline (reference sequence). CDR3 protein: CSARGHLNEQYF. For the CDR3, the DNA is TGCAGTGCCAGAGGACATCTCAACGAGCAGTACTTC.

This clonotype appeared many times. The chain employs TRBV5-1 and TRBJ2-1, with 8 nucleotides matching TRBD1. The V gene's germline CDR1 is SGHRS and CDR2 YFSETQ. The CDR3 sequence is 15 residues long. The V segment lost 4 bases and the J segment 6 bases; nucleotides outside the gene matches: 9. The CDR3 nucleotides are TGCGCCAGCAGCCTCCAGGGGGCCCCTGGCAATGAGCAGTTCTTC. Its translation: CASSLQGAPGNEQFF. The full variable domain, in which reference TRBV5-1 and TRBJ2-1 provide the parts outside the CDR3, is KAGVTQTPRYLIKTRGQQVTLSCSPISGHRSVSWYQQTPGQGLQFLFEYFSETQRNKGNFPGRFSGRQFSNSRSEMNVSTLELGDSALYLCASSLQGAPGNEQFFGPGTRLTVL.

Many counts were recorded for this clonotype. The chain uses TRBV12-3 or TRBV12-4 and TRBJ1-1, with D possibly being TRBD1 (6 bases). V lost 3 bases, J lost 2 bases, and 19 bases lay in between. The CDR3 is 17 residues long. CDR3: CASSFKISGGRNTEAFF. The CDR3 nucleotides are TGTGCCAGCAGTTTTAAGATTAGTGGGGGCCGTAACACTGAAGCTTTCTTT.

This clonotype was counted many times. The chain joins TRBV11-3 to TRBJ2-1; 11 positions match TRBD2. V trimming: 2 bases; J trimming: 6 bases; junction bases outside the gene matches: 3. The germline V gene encodes CDR1 SGHNT and CDR2 YENEEA. The length of the CDR3 is 15 residues. CDR3 region: CASSLNLAGGNEQFF. CDR3 DNA sequence: TGTGCCAGCAGCTTAAACCTAGCGGGGGGCAATGAGCAGTTCTTC.

In its sample, this clonotype was seen many times. The CDR3 coding sequence is TGTGCCAGCAGGAGACCGGACGGTGAGACCCAGTACTTC. Translating gives CASRRPDGETQYF. The chain couples TRBV27 to TRBJ2-5; D gene uncertain. This CDR3 is built from 13 residues. The germline V gene has CDR1 MNHEY and CDR2 SMNVEV (reference sequence). Between the trimmed V and J ends, which lost 6 bases and 5 bases, there was a span of 13 bases.

The CDR3 nucleotides are TGTGCCAGCAGCGCCGACTCCAATGAGCAGTTCTTC. It is translated as CASSADSNEQFF. V usage is TRBV9 and J usage is TRBJ2-1; D is undetermined. The germline V gene encodes CDR1 SGDLS and CDR2 YYNGEE. The CDR3 runs to 12 residues. V was shortened by 3 bases and J by 6 bases, with 7 bases between the two germline ends. Filled out from reference TRBV9 and TRBJ2-1, the complete variable domain reads DSGVTQTPKHLITATGQRVTLRCSPRSGDLSVYWYQQSLDQGLQFLIQYYNGEERAKGNILERFSAQQFPDLHSELNLSSLELGDSALYFCASSADSNEQFFGPGTRLTVL.